This T cell receptor (beta chain) was obtained from a study of T-cell memory formation after mild COVID-19. TCRdb reprocessed the 5' RACE reads via MiXCR and lists one record per CDR3 protein. The sample lists around 370,000 distinct CDR3 sequences, 21% occurring once. This clonotype was counted only a few times. The origin of this receptor is an adult woman who had mild COVID-19 (a few samples of this study predate the infection). Cell type and time point are not known. Material for sequencing was PBMCs or a T cell subset sorted from them (not recorded which).

CDR3 protein: CASSGLSGRRTEAFF. The CDR3 nucleotides are TGTGCCAGCAGTGGGTTGAGTGGCCGTCGGACTGAAGCTTTCTTT. The V and J genes are TRBV27 and TRBJ1-1; D gene uncertain. Germline V gene lookup returns CDR1 MNHEY and CDR2 SMNVEV (reference sequence). CDR3 size: 15 residues. Trimming removed 5 bases from V and 5 bases from J, with 18 bases in between.